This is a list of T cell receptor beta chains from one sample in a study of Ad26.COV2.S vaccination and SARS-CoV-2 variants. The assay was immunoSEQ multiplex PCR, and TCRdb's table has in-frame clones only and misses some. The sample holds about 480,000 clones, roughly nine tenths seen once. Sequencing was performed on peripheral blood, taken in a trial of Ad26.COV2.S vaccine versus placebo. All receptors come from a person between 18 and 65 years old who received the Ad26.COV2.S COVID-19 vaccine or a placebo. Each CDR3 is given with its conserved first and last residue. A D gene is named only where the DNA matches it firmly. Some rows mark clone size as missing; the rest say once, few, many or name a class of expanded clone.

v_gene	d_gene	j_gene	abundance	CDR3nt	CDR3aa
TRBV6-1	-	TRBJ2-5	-	TGTGCCAGCAGTGATGGGACTGGCCCCCAAGAGACCCAGTACTTC	CASSDGTGPQETQYF
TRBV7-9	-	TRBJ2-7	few	TGTGCCAGCAGACAGGGTCCCGAGCAGTACTTC	CASRQGPEQYF
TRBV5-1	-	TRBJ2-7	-	TGCGCCAGCAGCTTGGGCGGGACGGCCTACGAGCAGTACTTC	CASSLGGTAYEQYF
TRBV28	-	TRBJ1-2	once	TGTGCCAGCAGCCCGGGAGGGACGGACAACTATGGCTACACCTTC	CASSPGGTDNYGYTF
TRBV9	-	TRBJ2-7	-	TGTGCCAGCAGCTCCGGGCCTAATTCCTACGAGCAGTACTTC	CASSSGPNSYEQYF
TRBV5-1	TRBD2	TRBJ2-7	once	TGCGCCAGCAGTGCTGGACTAGCGCAACACTACGAGCAGTACTTC	CASSAGLAQHYEQYF
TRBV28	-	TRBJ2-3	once	TGTGCCAGCAGTCAGTTTCATACGCAGTATTTT	CASSQFHTQYF
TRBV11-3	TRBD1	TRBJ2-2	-	TGTGCCAGCAGCTTATACACAGGGGGCTCCGGGGAGCTGTTTTTT	CASSLYTGGSGELFF
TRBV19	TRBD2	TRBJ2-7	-	TGTGCCAGTAGTTCGGCGGGAGGGCTGTCTGGTGAGCAGTACTTC	CASSSAGGLSGEQYF
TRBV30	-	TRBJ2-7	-	TGTGCCTGGGGCTCCGGGACCCTCTCCGGCGAGCAGTACTTC	CAWGSGTLSGEQYF
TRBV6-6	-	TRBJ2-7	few	TGTGCCAGCAGCCCAGGGGGGTACGAGCAGTACTTC	CASSPGGYEQYF
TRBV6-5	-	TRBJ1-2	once	TGTGCCAGCAGTCCGGATTACTATGGCTACACCTTC	CASSPDYYGYTF
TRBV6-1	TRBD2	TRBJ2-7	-	TGTGCCAGCAGTGTGCAACTGGGACTAGCGGGAAAGTCCTACGAGCAGTACTTC	CASSVQLGLAGKSYEQYF
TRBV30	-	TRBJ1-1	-	TGTGCCTGGAGTACCCAAGGGGATTTGGGTACTTTCTTT	CAWSTQGDLGTFF
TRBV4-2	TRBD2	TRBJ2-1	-	TGTGCCAGCAGCCACTCGGGACTAGCGGGAGGATACAATGAGCAGTTCTTC	CASSHSGLAGGYNEQFF
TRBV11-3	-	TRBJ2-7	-	TGTGCCAGCAGCTTGACGGGACGATACCCCTACGAGCAGTACTTC	CASSLTGRYPYEQYF
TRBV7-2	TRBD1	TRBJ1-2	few	TGTGCCAGCAGCTTAAGACCAGGTTTACAGGGGGCGGCGGGCTACACCTTC	CASSLRPGLQGAAGYTF
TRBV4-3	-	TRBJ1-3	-	TGCGCCAGCAGCCAAGCTGGGACAGGAAACACCATATATTTT	CASSQAGTGNTIYF
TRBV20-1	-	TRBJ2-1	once	TGCAGTGCTAGTTCGCCTGCGCTATCCTACAATGAGCAGTTCTTC	CSASSPALSYNEQFF
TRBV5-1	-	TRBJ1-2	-	TGCGCCAGCAGCTTGCGACAGGAGTATGGCTACACCTTC	CASSLRQEYGYTF
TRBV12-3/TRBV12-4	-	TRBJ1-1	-	TGTGCCAGCAGCCGGGCGAACACTGAAGCTTTCTTT	CASSRANTEAFF
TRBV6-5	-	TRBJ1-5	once	TGTGCCAGCAAGGGTGCTGGCAATCAGCCCCAGCATTTT	CASKGAGNQPQHF
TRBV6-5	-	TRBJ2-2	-	TGTGCCAGCAAGTCCAGGGTTAACACCGGGGAGCTGTTTTTT	CASKSRVNTGELFF
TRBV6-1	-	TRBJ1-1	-	TGTGCCAGCAGTGAAACCCTGGGGACTGAAGCTTTCTTT	CASSETLGTEAFF
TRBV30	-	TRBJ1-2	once	TGTGCCTGGAGTGTTAGCCTGCAGTCTGGCTACACCTTC	CAWSVSLQSGYTF
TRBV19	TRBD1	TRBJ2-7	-	TGTGCCAGTAGTCCCAAAGCCGGGACAGGGCAATCCGAGCAGTACTTC	CASSPKAGTGQSEQYF
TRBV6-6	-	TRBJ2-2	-	TGTGCCAGCAGTTTGCGGGTCGGGAACACCGGGGAGCTGTTTTTT	CASSLRVGNTGELFF
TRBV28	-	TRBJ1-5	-	TGTGCCAGCAGTTTGTTCGGATTGGGAGGGGGTAGCAATCAGCCCCAGCATTTT	CASSLFGLGGGSNQPQHF
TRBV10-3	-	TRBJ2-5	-	TGTGCCATCAGCGCGGGACACACGGTTGGGGAGACCCAGTACTTC	CAISAGHTVGETQYF
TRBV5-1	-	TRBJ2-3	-	TGCGCCAGCACCTCTGGAGGGGGCTGGACAGATACGCAGTATTTT	CASTSGGGWTDTQYF
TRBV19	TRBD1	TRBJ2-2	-	TGTGCCAGTAGTATCGCCAGGGGGACCGGGGAGCTGTTTTTT	CASSIARGTGELFF
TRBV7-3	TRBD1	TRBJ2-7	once	TGTGCCAGCAGCCCCACGTCGGGACAGATCTACGAGCAGTACTTC	CASSPTSGQIYEQYF
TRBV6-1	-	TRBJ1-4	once	TGTGCCAGCAGTGAACAGCCGAATGAAAAACTGTTTTTT	CASSEQPNEKLFF
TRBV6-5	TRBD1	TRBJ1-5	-	TGTGCCAGCAGCCGGACAGGTTGGGGCAATCAGCCCCAGCATTTT	CASSRTGWGNQPQHF
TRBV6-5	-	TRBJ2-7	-	TGTGCCAGCAGTTACTCGAGTGGAGGCTACGAGCAGTACTTC	CASSYSSGGYEQYF
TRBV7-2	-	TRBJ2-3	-	TGTGCCAGCAGCGCACAAAACTCCGGCACAGATACGCAGTATTTT	CASSAQNSGTDTQYF
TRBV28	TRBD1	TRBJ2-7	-	TGTGCCAGCAGTCGGACAGGGCCATCCTACGAGCAGTACTTC	CASSRTGPSYEQYF
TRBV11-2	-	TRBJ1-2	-	TGTGCCAGCAGCTTAGGCCGGGTGGGGTTCCCGAGGGGCTACACCTTC	CASSLGRVGFPRGYTF
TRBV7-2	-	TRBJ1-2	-	TGTGCCAGCAGCTCTAGCGGAGTCTATGGCTACACCTTC	CASSSSGVYGYTF
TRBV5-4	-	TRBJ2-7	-	TGTGCCAGCAGCCTGTCAGGCGCGGAGCAGTACTTC	CASSLSGAEQYF
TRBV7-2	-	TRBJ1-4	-	TGTGCCAGCAGCTTACGGTGGGGGAATGAAAAACTGTTTTTT	CASSLRWGNEKLFF
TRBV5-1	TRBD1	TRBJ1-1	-	TGCGCCAGCAGCACGACAGGGGGATCGAACACTGAAGCTTTCTTT	CASSTTGGSNTEAFF
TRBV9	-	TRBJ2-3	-	TGTGCCAGCAGCGATTCCCCGACCTCCACAGATACGCAGTATTTT	CASSDSPTSTDTQYF
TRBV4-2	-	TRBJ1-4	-	TGTGCCAGCAGCCAAGATCCACAGGCTAATGAAAAACTGTTTTTT	CASSQDPQANEKLFF
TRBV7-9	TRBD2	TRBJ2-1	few	TGTGCCAGCAGCCAATCTAGCGGTGAGCAGTTCTTC	CASSQSSGEQFF
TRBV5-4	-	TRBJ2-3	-	TGTGCCAGCGCTGGGGGGAGTCGGGGAACGCAGTATTTT	CASAGGSRGTQYF
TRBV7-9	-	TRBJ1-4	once	TGTGCCAGCAGCTCCCGAGGACAGCCCATGAGGGAAAAACTGTTTTTT	CASSSRGQPMREKLFF
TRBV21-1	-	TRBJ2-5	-	TGTGCCAGCAGCAAAGGGGAACAGTTGACTAGCGAAGAGACCCAGTACTTC	CASSKGEQLTSEETQYF
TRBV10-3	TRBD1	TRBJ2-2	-	TGTGCCATCAGTTCACCTCTCGGGACAGGGGGGACCGGGGAGCTGTTTTTT	CAISSPLGTGGTGELFF
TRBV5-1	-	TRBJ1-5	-	TGCGCCAGCAGCTGGGACTTAAATCAGCCCCAGCATTTT	CASSWDLNQPQHF
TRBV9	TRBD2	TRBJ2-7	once	TGTGCCAGCAGCGTAGGGCGGGAGGTACCCTACGAGCAGTACTTC	CASSVGREVPYEQYF
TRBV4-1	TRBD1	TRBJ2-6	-	TGCGCCAGCAGCCCCCGGGACAGGGGATCTGGGGCCAACGTCCTGACTTTC	CASSPRDRGSGANVLTF
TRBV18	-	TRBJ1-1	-	TGTGCCAGCTCACAGGTGGGGGGTGAAGCTTTCTTT	CASSQVGGEAFF
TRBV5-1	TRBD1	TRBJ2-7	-	TGCGCCAGCAGCTTGGAAGGACAGGGTGACGAGCAGTACTTC	CASSLEGQGDEQYF
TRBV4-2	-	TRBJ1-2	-	TGTGCCAGCAGCCAAGAATGGGGGATCCATGGCTACACCTTC	CASSQEWGIHGYTF
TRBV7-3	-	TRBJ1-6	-	TGTGCCAGCAGCCTCATGGGGGCTCGGAATTCACCCCTCCACTTT	CASSLMGARNSPLHF
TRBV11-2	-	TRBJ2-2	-	TGTGCCAGCAGCAGAGGCTGGAACACCGGGGAGCTGTTTTTT	CASSRGWNTGELFF
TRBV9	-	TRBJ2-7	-	TGTGCCAGCAGCGTAGGGGTAGAGGCGTACGAGCAGTACTTC	CASSVGVEAYEQYF
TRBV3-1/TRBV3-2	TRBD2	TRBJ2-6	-	TGTGCCAGCAGCCCCTCGCAGGGAGGGCCGTCTGGGGCCAACGTCCTGACTTTC	CASSPSQGGPSGANVLTF
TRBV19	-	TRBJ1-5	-	TGTGCCAGTAAGGCCCTGGTAGGCAATCAGCCCCAGCATTTT	CASKALVGNQPQHF